The rows below give T cell receptor beta chains drawn from one sample of a study of T cell responses to AZD1222 COVID-19 vaccine. Libraries were prepared by immunoSEQ multiplex PCR; TCRdb keeps only in-frame clonotypes and omits some of them. The sample has 140,000 or so clones, roughly 93% seen once. The material was peripheral blood, obtained after recovery from COVID-19. These TCRs come from an adult who had recovered from COVID-19. CDR3s include the opening cysteine and the closing phenylalanine or tryptophan. D genes are given only for firm matches. Only some rows state a clone size, as once, few, many or a class for expanded clones.

j_call: TRBJ1-1; clone_size: NA; cdr3_length: 13; d_call: NA; v_call: TRBV13; cdr3_aa: CASSFQIVTEAFF; cdr3_nt: TGTGCCAGCAGCTTCCAGATTGTTACTGAAGCTTTCTTT
j_call: TRBJ2-1; clone_size: NA; cdr3_length: 19; d_call: TRBD2; v_call: TRBV4-1; cdr3_aa: CASSQGWTSGGRAVNEQFF; cdr3_nt: TGCGCCAGCAGCCAAGGATGGACTAGCGGCGGGAGGGCCGTCAATGAGCAGTTCTTC
j_call: TRBJ2-7; clone_size: NA; cdr3_length: 15; d_call: TRBD1; v_call: TRBV27; cdr3_aa: CASNLRDRPTYEQYF; cdr3_nt: TGTGCCAGCAACCTACGGGACAGACCTACCTACGAGCAGTACTTC
j_call: TRBJ2-3; clone_size: once; cdr3_length: 14; d_call: TRBD2; v_call: TRBV5-1; cdr3_aa: CASSLTSGTDTQYF; cdr3_nt: TGCGCCAGCAGCTTGACTAGCGGGACAGATACGCAGTATTTT
j_call: TRBJ2-7; clone_size: NA; cdr3_length: 18; d_call: TRBD2; v_call: TRBV9; cdr3_aa: CASSVGSATSGNLYEQYF; cdr3_nt: TGTGCCAGCAGCGTAGGTTCGGCGACTAGCGGGAATCTCTACGAGCAGTACTTC
j_call: TRBJ1-6; clone_size: NA; cdr3_length: 15; d_call: NA; v_call: TRBV2; cdr3_aa: CASSEWGQGNSPLHF; cdr3_nt: TGTGCCAGCAGTGAATGGGGGCAGGGGAATTCACCCCTCCACTTT
j_call: TRBJ2-6; clone_size: NA; cdr3_length: 16; d_call: NA; v_call: TRBV3-1/TRBV3-2; cdr3_aa: CASSQGVGHSANVLTF; cdr3_nt: TGTGCCAGCAGCCAAGGGGTGGGTCACTCTGCCAACGTCCTGACTTTC
j_call: TRBJ1-1; clone_size: NA; cdr3_length: 13; d_call: TRBD1; v_call: TRBV11-2; cdr3_aa: CASSRTGGPEAFF; cdr3_nt: TGTGCCAGCAGCCGTACAGGGGGCCCTGAAGCTTTCTTT
j_call: TRBJ1-1; clone_size: NA; cdr3_length: 13; d_call: NA; v_call: TRBV12-3/TRBV12-4; cdr3_aa: CASSSGTGLEAFF; cdr3_nt: TGTGCCAGCAGTTCCGGGACGGGGCTGGAAGCTTTCTTT
j_call: TRBJ2-5; clone_size: NA; cdr3_length: 15; d_call: TRBD2; v_call: TRBV7-9; cdr3_aa: CASSSTSAGGETQYF; cdr3_nt: TGTGCCAGCAGCTCAACCTCGGCGGGAGGGGAGACCCAGTACTTC
j_call: TRBJ1-6; clone_size: NA; cdr3_length: 17; d_call: NA; v_call: TRBV19; cdr3_aa: CASSAETAGGYNSPLHF; cdr3_nt: TGTGCCAGTAGTGCCGAGACAGCGGGGGGGTATAATTCACCCCTCCACTTT
j_call: TRBJ2-5; clone_size: NA; cdr3_length: 14; d_call: NA; v_call: TRBV5-4; cdr3_aa: CASSLKGLQETQYF; cdr3_nt: TGTGCCAGCAGCTTGAAAGGGTTGCAAGAGACCCAGTACTTC
j_call: TRBJ1-2; clone_size: once; cdr3_length: 14; d_call: NA; v_call: TRBV3-1/TRBV3-2; cdr3_aa: CASSQGGGGYGYTF; cdr3_nt: TGTGCCAGCAGCCAAGGCGGGGGCGGATACGGCTACACCTTC
j_call: TRBJ1-3; clone_size: NA; cdr3_length: 11; d_call: NA; v_call: TRBV27; cdr3_aa: CASSFGNTIYF; cdr3_nt: TGTGCCAGCAGTTTTGGAAACACCATATATTTT
j_call: TRBJ2-2; clone_size: NA; cdr3_length: 17; d_call: TRBD2; v_call: TRBV11-2; cdr3_aa: CASSPSGTSEGTGELFF; cdr3_nt: TGTGCCAGCAGCCCCTCCGGGACTAGCGAAGGCACCGGGGAGCTGTTTTTT
j_call: TRBJ1-5; clone_size: NA; cdr3_length: 14; d_call: NA; v_call: TRBV6-5; cdr3_aa: CASTQTSLTDTQHF; cdr3_nt: TGTGCCAGCACTCAGACTAGCCTCACAGATACGCAGCATTTT
j_call: TRBJ2-7; clone_size: NA; cdr3_length: 15; d_call: TRBD1; v_call: TRBV13; cdr3_aa: CASSLGGQGIDEQYF; cdr3_nt: TGTGCCAGCAGCTTAGGTGGACAGGGGATCGACGAGCAGTACTTC
j_call: TRBJ1-1; clone_size: NA; cdr3_length: 14; d_call: NA; v_call: TRBV7-2; cdr3_aa: CASSLGTVNTEAFF; cdr3_nt: TGTGCCAGCAGCTTAGGGACGGTGAACACTGAAGCTTTCTTT
j_call: TRBJ2-1; clone_size: once; cdr3_length: 15; d_call: TRBD2; v_call: TRBV28; cdr3_aa: CASSLRSGGSDEQFF; cdr3_nt: TGTGCCAGCAGTTTGAGGAGCGGGGGTTCCGATGAGCAGTTCTTC
j_call: TRBJ1-5; clone_size: NA; cdr3_length: 15; d_call: NA; v_call: TRBV7-8; cdr3_aa: CASSLIRQGNQPQHF; cdr3_nt: TGTGCCAGCAGCTTAATACGACAGGGCAATCAGCCCCAGCATTTT
j_call: TRBJ2-7; clone_size: NA; cdr3_length: 13; d_call: NA; v_call: TRBV6-5; cdr3_aa: CASSYMGSYEQYF; cdr3_nt: TGTGCCAGCAGTTACATGGGATCCTACGAGCAGTACTTC
j_call: TRBJ2-3; clone_size: NA; cdr3_length: 13; d_call: NA; v_call: TRBV5-1; cdr3_aa: CASSFGAVDTQYF; cdr3_nt: TGCGCCAGCAGCTTTGGAGCCGTGGATACGCAGTATTTT
j_call: TRBJ1-1; clone_size: NA; cdr3_length: 15; d_call: NA; v_call: TRBV6-5; cdr3_aa: CASSSSWGHVTEAFF; cdr3_nt: TGTGCCAGCAGTTCGTCTTGGGGGCACGTCACTGAAGCTTTCTTT
j_call: TRBJ2-7; clone_size: NA; cdr3_length: 14; d_call: TRBD1; v_call: TRBV27; cdr3_aa: CASSFGQGDYEQYF; cdr3_nt: TGTGCCAGCAGTTTCGGACAGGGAGACTACGAGCAGTACTTC
j_call: TRBJ2-1; clone_size: NA; cdr3_length: 12; d_call: NA; v_call: TRBV12-5; cdr3_aa: CASGLRYNEQFF; cdr3_nt: TGTGCTAGTGGCCTCCGTTACAATGAGCAGTTCTTC
j_call: TRBJ2-1; clone_size: NA; cdr3_length: 20; d_call: TRBD2; v_call: TRBV14; cdr3_aa: CASSHTGLAGVRASYNEQFF; cdr3_nt: TGTGCCAGCAGCCACACGGGACTAGCGGGAGTAAGGGCCTCCTACAATGAGCAGTTCTTC
j_call: TRBJ2-7; clone_size: NA; cdr3_length: 17; d_call: TRBD2; v_call: TRBV11-2; cdr3_aa: CASSPRPFASGAYEQYF; cdr3_nt: TGTGCCAGCAGCCCCCGGCCTTTTGCTAGCGGGGCCTACGAGCAGTACTTC
j_call: TRBJ2-7; clone_size: NA; cdr3_length: 14; d_call: TRBD1; v_call: TRBV7-9; cdr3_aa: CASSLFDRDDEQYF; cdr3_nt: TGTGCCAGCAGCTTATTCGACAGGGACGACGAGCAGTACTTC
j_call: TRBJ2-7; clone_size: NA; cdr3_length: 14; d_call: TRBD1; v_call: TRBV27; cdr3_aa: CASASGQLSYEQYF; cdr3_nt: TGTGCCAGCGCTTCGGGACAGTTATCCTACGAGCAGTACTTC
j_call: TRBJ1-1; clone_size: NA; cdr3_length: 12; d_call: NA; v_call: TRBV19; cdr3_aa: CASSIVNSRAFF; cdr3_nt: TGTGCCAGTAGTATAGTTAACAGCAGAGCTTTCTTT
j_call: TRBJ2-1; clone_size: NA; cdr3_length: 15; d_call: NA; v_call: TRBV28; cdr3_aa: CASSMDVPSYNEQFF; cdr3_nt: TGTGCCAGCAGTATGGACGTACCATCCTACAATGAGCAGTTCTTC
j_call: TRBJ1-2; clone_size: NA; cdr3_length: 17; d_call: TRBD1; v_call: TRBV4-1; cdr3_aa: CASSQDQDRVGNYGYTF; cdr3_nt: TGCGCCAGCAGCCAAGATCAAGACAGGGTAGGAAACTATGGCTACACCTTC
j_call: TRBJ2-7; clone_size: NA; cdr3_length: 13; d_call: NA; v_call: TRBV28; cdr3_aa: CASSLQGPYEQYF; cdr3_nt: TGTGCCAGCAGTTTACAGGGCCCCTACGAGCAGTACTTC
j_call: TRBJ2-7; clone_size: NA; cdr3_length: 17; d_call: NA; v_call: TRBV19; cdr3_aa: CASSKPRGEEGANEQYF; cdr3_nt: TGTGCCAGTAGCAAGCCCCGGGGAGAAGAGGGCGCCAACGAGCAGTACTTC
j_call: TRBJ2-7; clone_size: NA; cdr3_length: 15; d_call: NA; v_call: TRBV3-1/TRBV3-2; cdr3_aa: CASSQDPRSGYEQYF; cdr3_nt: TGTGCCAGCAGCCAAGATCCACGATCAGGGTACGAGCAGTACTTC
j_call: TRBJ1-1; clone_size: once; cdr3_length: 12; d_call: NA; v_call: TRBV12-3/TRBV12-4; cdr3_aa: CASSPVLTEAFF; cdr3_nt: TGTGCCAGCAGTCCGGTCCTCACTGAAGCTTTCTTT
j_call: TRBJ1-2; clone_size: NA; cdr3_length: 18; d_call: NA; v_call: TRBV4-2; cdr3_aa: CASSQDTVWRPTDYGYTF; cdr3_nt: TGTGCCAGCAGCCAAGATACCGTTTGGAGACCGACTGATTATGGCTACACCTTC
j_call: TRBJ1-2; clone_size: few; cdr3_length: 11; d_call: TRBD1; v_call: TRBV9; cdr3_aa: CASRTGTFYTF; cdr3_nt: TGTGCCAGCCGGACAGGGACATTCTACACCTTC
j_call: TRBJ2-7; clone_size: NA; cdr3_length: 14; d_call: TRBD1; v_call: TRBV30; cdr3_aa: CAWRDRGFSYEQYF; cdr3_nt: TGTGCCTGGAGAGACAGGGGTTTCTCCTACGAGCAGTACTTC
j_call: TRBJ2-7; clone_size: NA; cdr3_length: 16; d_call: NA; v_call: TRBV4-2; cdr3_aa: CASSQDPSPSSYEQYF; cdr3_nt: TGTGCCAGCAGCCAAGATCCGAGCCCTAGCTCCTACGAGCAGTACTTC
j_call: TRBJ1-1; clone_size: NA; cdr3_length: 13; d_call: NA; v_call: TRBV18; cdr3_aa: CASSPRNREGYLF; cdr3_nt: TGTGCCAGCTCACCAAGGAACAGGGAAGGTTACCTCTTT
j_call: TRBJ2-7; clone_size: NA; cdr3_length: 9; d_call: TRBD1; v_call: TRBV25-1; cdr3_aa: CASRQGEYF; cdr3_nt: TGTGCCAGCCGACAGGGGGAGTACTTC
j_call: TRBJ2-2; clone_size: NA; cdr3_length: 15; d_call: TRBD2; v_call: TRBV9; cdr3_aa: CASNPGRVGTGELFF; cdr3_nt: TGTGCCAGCAACCCTGGGAGGGTGGGCACCGGGGAGCTGTTTTTT
j_call: TRBJ1-1; clone_size: once; cdr3_length: 16; d_call: NA; v_call: TRBV2; cdr3_aa: CASSPGATYLNTEAFF; cdr3_nt: TGTGCCAGCAGTCCGGGAGCCACTTATTTGAACACTGAAGCTTTCTTT
j_call: TRBJ1-1; clone_size: NA; cdr3_length: 12; d_call: TRBD1; v_call: TRBV27; cdr3_aa: CASSLPRGQAFF; cdr3_nt: TGTGCCAGCAGTTTACCCAGGGGGCAGGCTTTCTTT
j_call: TRBJ1-5; clone_size: few; cdr3_length: 15; d_call: TRBD1; v_call: TRBV4-1; cdr3_aa: CASSQDTGGTEPQHF; cdr3_nt: TGCGCCAGCAGCCAGGATACAGGGGGCACGGAGCCCCAGCATTTT
j_call: TRBJ2-7; clone_size: NA; cdr3_length: 14; d_call: TRBD1; v_call: TRBV7-8; cdr3_aa: CASTAGDRAYEQYF; cdr3_nt: TGTGCCAGCACCGCTGGGGACAGGGCGTACGAGCAGTACTTC
j_call: TRBJ2-1; clone_size: NA; cdr3_length: 14; d_call: NA; v_call: TRBV28; cdr3_aa: CASYPGSRFGEQFF; cdr3_nt: TGTGCCAGCTACCCGGGATCCCGATTTGGTGAGCAGTTCTTC
j_call: TRBJ1-4; clone_size: NA; cdr3_length: 13; d_call: TRBD1; v_call: TRBV19; cdr3_aa: CASGTGKKEKLFF; cdr3_nt: TGTGCCAGTGGGACAGGGAAGAAGGAAAAACTGTTTTTT
j_call: TRBJ1-2; clone_size: NA; cdr3_length: 15; d_call: NA; v_call: TRBV28; cdr3_aa: CASTPHRATPYGYTF; cdr3_nt: TGTGCCAGCACCCCTCACAGGGCAACCCCCTATGGCTACACCTTC
j_call: TRBJ1-2; clone_size: NA; cdr3_length: 11; d_call: NA; v_call: TRBV2; cdr3_aa: CASGREGGYTF; cdr3_nt: TGTGCCAGCGGCCGGGAAGGCGGCTACACCTTC
j_call: TRBJ1-4; clone_size: NA; cdr3_length: 15; d_call: TRBD1; v_call: TRBV6-6; cdr3_aa: CASSYGQGKIEKLFF; cdr3_nt: TGTGCCAGCAGTTACGGACAGGGGAAGATCGAAAAACTGTTTTTT
j_call: TRBJ2-3; clone_size: NA; cdr3_length: 16; d_call: NA; v_call: TRBV30; cdr3_aa: CAWRGGGGSGTDTQYF; cdr3_nt: TGTGCCTGGAGGGGGGGAGGGGGCTCGGGCACAGATACGCAGTATTTT
j_call: TRBJ2-7; clone_size: NA; cdr3_length: 13; d_call: NA; v_call: TRBV7-2; cdr3_aa: CASMMAGWYEQYF; cdr3_nt: TGTGCCAGCATGATGGCGGGTTGGTACGAGCAGTACTTC
j_call: TRBJ2-3; clone_size: few; cdr3_length: 12; d_call: NA; v_call: TRBV3-1/TRBV3-2; cdr3_aa: CASSHNTDTQYF; cdr3_nt: TGTGCCAGCAGCCACAACACAGATACGCAGTATTTT
j_call: TRBJ1-6; clone_size: NA; cdr3_length: 12; d_call: NA; v_call: TRBV7-9; cdr3_aa: CASRVFNSPLHF; cdr3_nt: TGTGCCAGCAGGGTGTTTAATTCACCCCTCCACTTT
j_call: TRBJ2-1; clone_size: few; cdr3_length: 19; d_call: TRBD2; v_call: TRBV5-1; cdr3_aa: CASRDIPGTSGPSYNEQFF; cdr3_nt: TGCGCCAGCAGAGACATCCCCGGGACTAGCGGACCCTCCTACAATGAGCAGTTCTTC